The 22 T cell receptor beta chains presented below share a single source sample, sequenced in a study of regulatory T cells in long-lasting Graves disease. Both iRepertoire HTBI primers and Arm-PCR of CDR3 regions were used to build the TCR beta libraries. Using its own MiXCR run on the multiplex PCR reads, TCRdb lists one record per CDR3 protein. The profile shows 300,000 to 450,000 distinct CDR3 sequences, around 15% of them singletons. The sample's time point: newly diagnosed GD, antithyroid drugs for less than 3 months. PBMC RNA was the source of the TCR library. Sequenced material: peripheral blood mononuclear cells (PBMCs), taken at new diagnosis, from a patient treated with antithyroid drugs. These receptors all stem from a female donor with Graves disease.

This clonotype was seen ten or more times. Here the CDR3 reads CSARAGVDPLNAEAFF. The CDR3 DNA follows: TGCAGTGCTAGAGCGGGGGTGGATCCCCTAAACGCTGAAGCTTTCTTT. V gene TRBV20-1 combines with J gene TRBJ1-1, with D perhaps matching TRBD1 (5 bases). V was cut by 1 base and J by 6 bases, with 21 bases left in between. The CDR3 is 16 residues long. Germline CDR1 and CDR2: DFQATT and SNEGSKA (reference sequence).

This clonotype was detected ten times or more. This sequence joins TRBV12-5 and TRBJ2-2; 7 nucleotides line up with TRBD1. There are 17 residues in the CDR3. CDR1 is LGHNT, CDR2 FRNRAP, per germline. After removal of 0 bases from V and 0 bases from J, the junction contained 4 bases not matched to a gene. This CDR3 is CASGLVDRVTNTGELFF. The DNA for the CDR3 is TGTGCTAGTGGTTTGGTTGACAGGGTTACGAACACCGGGGAGCTGTTTTTT.

The table lists this clonotype with many counts. CDR3 sequence: CASGLLKNTNTGELFF. CDR3 coding DNA: TGTGCTAGTGGTTTGCTTAAGAATACGAACACCGGGGAGCTGTTTTTT. This sequence joins TRBV12-5 and TRBJ2-2; D gene unclear. The germline V gene encodes CDR1 LGHNT and CDR2 FRNRAP. CDR3 length: 16 amino acids. With 2 bases removed from V and 0 bases from J, the gap between germline ends came to 10 bases.

There are many counts of this clonotype. The junction shows a germline mismatch at one end, possibly a read error. V and J are TRBV7-6 and TRBJ1-5; 8 positions match TRBD1. Germline V gene data show CDR1 as SGHVS and CDR2 as FNYEAQ. The CDR3 sequence is 17 residues long. This CDR3 reads CASSLANSAGGNQPQHF. Written as DNA, the CDR3 is TGTGCCAGCAGCTTAGCGAATTCGGCAGGGGGCAACCAGCCCCAGCATTTT.

This chain connects TRBV18 to TRBJ2-1, with TRBD2 matching over 8 bases. CDR1 is KGHSH and CDR2 is LQKENI in the germline V gene. The junction had 6 bases not matched to a gene; V was cut back by 0 bases and J by 5 bases. The CDR3 spans 16 residues. The DNA for the CDR3 is TGTGCCAGCTCACCACCCAATAGCGGGACGAACAATGAGCAGTTCTTC. Encoded protein: CASSPPNSGTNNEQFF.

Ten or more counts support this clonotype. The V gene is TRBV11-2, the J gene TRBJ2-1, with TRBD2 matching over 9 bases. The junction had 19 bases not matched to a gene; V was cut back by 2 bases and J by 8 bases. Looked up from germline, CDR1 is SGHAT and CDR2 is FQNNGV. The CDR3 sequence is 19 residues long. This CDR3 is CASSLFSKSWLAGLDEQFF. CDR3 DNA sequence: TGTGCCAGCAGCTTATTTAGTAAGTCGTGGCTAGCGGGATTGGATGAGCAGTTCTTC.

The sample holds many counts of this clonotype. The rearrangement links TRBV28 to TRBJ2-7; D remains ambiguous. From germline, CDR1 is MDHEN and CDR2 SYDVKM. The CDR3 has 14 residues. V was clipped by 1 base and J by 4 bases, with 11 bases between them. CDR3 bases: TGTGCCAGCAGTTTATTTCGCAGCAAATACGAGCAGTACTTC. Residues: CASSLFRSKYEQYF. Variable domain in full (rest from reference TRBV28 and TRBJ2-7): DVKVTQSSRYLVKRTGEKVFLECVQDMDHENMFWYRQDPGLGLRLIYFSYDVKMKEKGDIPEGYSVSREKKERFSLILESASTNQTSMYLCASSLFRSKYEQYFGPGTRLTVT.

Many counts were recorded for this clonotype. This rearrangement joins TRBV6-5 to TRBJ1-1; TRBD1 might be the D (5 bases). CDR1 MNHEY and CDR2 SVGAGI come from the germline V gene. The CDR3 covers 15 residues. V was cut by 4 bases and J by 3 bases, with 15 bases left in between. CDR3 region: CASSSPIDRDTEAFF. CDR3 nucleotide sequence: TGTGCCAGCAGTTCCCCAATTGACAGAGACACTGAAGCTTTCTTT.

This chain joins TRBV11-2 and TRBJ2-7; D is unresolved. Germline assignment: CDR1 SGHAT and CDR2 FQNNGV. CDR3 length: 16 residues. Trimming removed 6 bases from V and 3 bases from J, with 21 bases in between. CDR3: CASRINSPGFNYEQYF. In DNA, the CDR3 is TGTGCCAGCAGGATTAACAGTCCCGGGTTCAACTACGAGCAGTACTTC.

This clonotype was found a few times. The chain links TRBV9 to TRBJ2-3; perhaps TRBD2 as D (6 bases). Germline assignment: CDR1 SGDLS and CDR2 YYNGEE. There are 16 residues in the CDR3. The germline V and J ends were trimmed by 0 bases and 0 bases, with 11 bases remaining between them. In DNA, the CDR3 is TGTGCCAGCAGCGTAGAGGCGGGACCTAGCACAGATACGCAGTATTTT. As protein: CASSVEAGPSTDTQYF.

Details on this clonotype: A much larger clone differs from this one at a single base, so this may be a read error. Here the CDR3 omits its conserved ending phenylalanine or tryptophan, so a read error is the likely source. The chain carries TRBV30 and TRBJ1-2; D perhaps matches TRBD1 (6 bases). This CDR3 has 12 amino acids. Trimming removed 4 bases at V and 8 bases at J, with 14 bases between. The germline CDR1 and CDR2 sequences are GTSNPN and SVGIG (reference sequence). The CDR3 sequence: CAWNLQGFGYTC. The CDR3 DNA reads as TGTGCCTGGAACTTACAGGGTTTCGGCTACACCTGC.

This clonotype was counted only a few times. DNA of the CDR3: TGTGCCAGTTGGGATCGAACCGGGGAGCTGTTTTTT. Translation: CASWDRTGELFF. The gene calls are TRBV11-2 and TRBJ2-2, with D uncertain. Germline lookup yields CDR1 SGHAT and CDR2 FQNNGV. V was cut by 9 bases and J by 5 bases, with 10 bases left in between. This CDR3 is 12 amino acids long.

This clonotype was observed many times. The J gene is TRBJ1-2, the V gene TRBV2, with unresolved D. This CDR3 comprises 12 residues. Germline V gene sequence: CDR1 SNHLY, CDR2 FYNNEI. V was shortened by 6 bases and J by 4 bases, with 9 bases between the two germline ends. Here the CDR3 reads CASRRASYGYTF. The CDR3 DNA is TGTGCCAGCAGGAGGGCGTCCTATGGCTACACCTTC.

This clonotype has a count of ten or more. The rearrangement links TRBV30 to TRBJ2-7, with 7 bases identical to TRBD1. This CDR3 is built from 14 residues. V lost 7 bases, J lost 1 base, and 10 bases stayed unmatched. Looked up from germline, CDR1 is GTSNPN and CDR2 is SVGIG (reference sequence). CDR3 nucleotides: TGTGCCTCCACACAGAGGGGACAGTCCTACGAGCAGTACTTC. Translation: CASTQRGQSYEQYF. The entire variable domain, with the rest obtained from reference TRBV30 and TRBJ2-7, is as follows: SQTIHQWPATLVQPVGSPLSLECTVEGTSNPNLYWYRQAAGRGLQLLFYSVGIGQISSEVPQNLSASRPQDRQFILSSKKLLLSDSGFYLCASTQRGQSYEQYFGPGTRLTVT.

This clonotype was recorded at least ten times. The chain joins TRBV19 to TRBJ2-5, with D perhaps TRBD1 (7 bases). Germline CDR1 is LNHDA and CDR2 is SQIVND (reference sequence). This CDR3 is 15 amino acids long. V lost 6 bases to trimming and J lost 1 base, with 15 bases between them. The CDR3 coding sequence is TGTGCCAGTAGCTCAGGGGGGACGGTCCAAGAGACCCAGTACTTC. Translation gives CASSSGGTVQETQYF.

This clonotype was recorded at least ten times. The V and J genes are TRBV6-1 and TRBJ1-6; D remains unclear. V dropped 1 base and J dropped 9 bases, with 16 bases sitting between them. The CDR3 loop spans 16 amino acids. Germline V gene lookup returns CDR1 MNHNS and CDR2 SASEGT. CDR3 region: CASSEGRWQAASPLHF. In nucleotides, the CDR3 is TGTGCCAGCAGTGAAGGGAGATGGCAGGCGGCTTCACCCCTCCACTTT.

The sample holds many counts of this clonotype. The rearrangement joins TRBV7-2 to TRBJ2-3; 7 bases match TRBD2. Trimming cost V 3 bases and J 5 bases; bases outside gene matches: 8. This CDR3 has 15 amino acids. Germline-derived CDR1 and CDR2 are SGHTA and FQGNSA. In nucleotides, the CDR3 is TGTGCCAGCAGCTTCCGCGGGAGAATGGGAGATACGCAGTATTTT. It specifies CASSFRGRMGDTQYF.

This clonotype was counted at least ten times. This chain links TRBV10-3 with TRBJ1-1; TRBD1 agrees at 8 bases. The CDR3 has 13 amino acids. V was clipped by 9 bases and J by 2 bases; unmatched bases: 5. Germline V lookup: CDR1 ENHRY, CDR2 SYGVKD. CDR3 DNA sequence: TGTGCCATACGACAGGGGATAAACACTGAAGCTTTCTTT. It encodes CAIRQGINTEAFF.

This clonotype was observed at least ten times. The genes are TRBV12-3 or TRBV12-4 and TRBJ1-1, with no clear D. CDR3 length equals 13 residues. V was pared by 5 bases and J by 0 bases, with 7 bases between. In DNA, the CDR3 is TGTGCCAGCAGTGTACAGCTGAACACTGAAGCTTTCTTT. Encoded protein: CASSVQLNTEAFF.

This clonotype was seen many times. This rearrangement joins TRBV28 to TRBJ2-7, with 9 positions matching TRBD2. Germline trimming cut 3 bases from V and 6 bases from J; bases unmatched to any gene: 9. Germline-derived CDR1 and CDR2 are MDHEN and SYDVKM. The CDR3 runs 15 residues. CDR3 sequence (DNA): TGTGCCAGCAGTTTGGCTAGCGGGGACCTCACCGAGCAGTACTTC. Translating it yields CASSLASGDLTEQYF.

This clonotype was seen ten or more times. The CDR3 loop reads CSPHLGVNTEAFF. CDR3 nucleotide sequence: TGCAGCCCCCACCTTGGGGTGAACACTGAAGCTTTCTTT. The chain recombines TRBV20-1 with TRBJ1-1; unclear D gene. The germline CDR1 and CDR2 sequences are DFQATT and SNEGSKA (reference sequence). This CDR3 contains 13 residues.

This clonotype was observed many times. The chain recombines TRBV3-1 with TRBJ1-1; maybe TRBD1 (5 bases). Per germline, CDR1 LGHDT and CDR2 YNNKEL (reference sequence). V lost 5 bases and J lost 6, with 19 bases in between. The CDR3 consists of 15 residues. This CDR3 reads CASSDFGGGEAEAFF. In DNA form, the CDR3 reads TGTGCCAGCAGCGACTTCGGGGGGGGTGAGGCTGAAGCTTTCTTT.